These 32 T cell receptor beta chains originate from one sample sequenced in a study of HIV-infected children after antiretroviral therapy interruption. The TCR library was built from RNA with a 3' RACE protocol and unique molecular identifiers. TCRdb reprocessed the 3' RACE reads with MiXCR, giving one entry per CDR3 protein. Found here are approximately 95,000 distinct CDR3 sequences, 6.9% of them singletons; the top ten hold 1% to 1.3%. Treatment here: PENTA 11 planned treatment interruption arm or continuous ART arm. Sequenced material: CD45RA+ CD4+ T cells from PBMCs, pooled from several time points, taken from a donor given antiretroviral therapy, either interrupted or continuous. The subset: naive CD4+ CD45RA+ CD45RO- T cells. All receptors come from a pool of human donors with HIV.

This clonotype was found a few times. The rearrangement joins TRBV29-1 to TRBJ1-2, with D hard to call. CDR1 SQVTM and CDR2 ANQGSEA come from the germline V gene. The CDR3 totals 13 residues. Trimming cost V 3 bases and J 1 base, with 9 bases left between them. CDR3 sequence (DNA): TGCAGCGTTGACAGTCAACGTAACTATGGCTACACCTTC. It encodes CSVDSQRNYGYTF.

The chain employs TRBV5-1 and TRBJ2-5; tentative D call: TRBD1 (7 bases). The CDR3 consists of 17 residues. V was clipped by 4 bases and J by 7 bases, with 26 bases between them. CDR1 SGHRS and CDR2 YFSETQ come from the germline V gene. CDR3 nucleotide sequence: TGCGCCAGCAGCCCAGGGGGGCGTCCGGGTCCTACCGGGACCCAGTACTTC. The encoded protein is CASSPGGRPGPTGTQYF.

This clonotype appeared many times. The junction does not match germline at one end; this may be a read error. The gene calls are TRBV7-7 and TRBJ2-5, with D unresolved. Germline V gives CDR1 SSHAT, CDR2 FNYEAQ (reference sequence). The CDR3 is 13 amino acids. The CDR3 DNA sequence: TGTGCTAGCAGCTTAGCCCTGCAAGAGACCCAGTACTTC. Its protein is CASSLALQETQYF.

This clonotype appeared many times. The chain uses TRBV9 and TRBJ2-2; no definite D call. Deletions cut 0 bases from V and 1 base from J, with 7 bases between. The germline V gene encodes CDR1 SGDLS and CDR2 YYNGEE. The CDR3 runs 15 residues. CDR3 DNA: TGTGCCAGCAGCGTAGTCGTGGGGAACACCGGGGAGCTGTTTTTT. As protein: CASSVVVGNTGELFF. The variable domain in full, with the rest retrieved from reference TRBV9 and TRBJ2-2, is DSGVTQTPKHLITATGQRVTLRCSPRSGDLSVYWYQQSLDQGLQFLIQYYNGEERAKGNILERFSAQQFPDLHSELNLSSLELGDSALYFCASSVVVGNTGELFFGEGSRLTVL.

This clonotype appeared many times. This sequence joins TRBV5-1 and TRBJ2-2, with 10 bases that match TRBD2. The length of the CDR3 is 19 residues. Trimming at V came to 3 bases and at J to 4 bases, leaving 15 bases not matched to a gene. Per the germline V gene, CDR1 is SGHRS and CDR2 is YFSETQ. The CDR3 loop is CASSYLKRASGSRTGELFF. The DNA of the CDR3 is TGCGCCAGCAGCTATCTCAAGCGGGCTAGCGGGAGCCGCACCGGGGAGCTGTTTTTT.

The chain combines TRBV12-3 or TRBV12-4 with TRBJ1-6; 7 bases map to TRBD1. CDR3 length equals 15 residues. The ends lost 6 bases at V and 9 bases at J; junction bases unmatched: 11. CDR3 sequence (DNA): TGTGCCAGCAGCCTTAGGGACAGATCTACTTCACCCCTCCACTTT. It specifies CASSLRDRSTSPLHF.

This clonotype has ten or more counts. The DNA of the CDR3 is TGTGCCAGCTCCGGAGGAAGCCTCTCTGGAAACACCATATATTTT. It translates to CASSGGSLSGNTIYF. V and J are TRBV12-3 or TRBV12-4 and TRBJ1-3, with unresolved D. This CDR3 region has 15 residues. The V and J ends lost 8 bases and 0 bases respectively, with 14 bases between them.

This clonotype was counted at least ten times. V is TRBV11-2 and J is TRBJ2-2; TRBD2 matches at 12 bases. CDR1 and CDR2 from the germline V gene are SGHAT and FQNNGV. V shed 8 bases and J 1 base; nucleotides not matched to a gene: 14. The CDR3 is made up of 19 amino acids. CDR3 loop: CASRSLAGGPAQNTGELFF. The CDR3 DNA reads TGTGCCAGCCGTTCCCTAGCGGGGGGGCCGGCCCAGAACACCGGGGAGCTGTTTTTT.

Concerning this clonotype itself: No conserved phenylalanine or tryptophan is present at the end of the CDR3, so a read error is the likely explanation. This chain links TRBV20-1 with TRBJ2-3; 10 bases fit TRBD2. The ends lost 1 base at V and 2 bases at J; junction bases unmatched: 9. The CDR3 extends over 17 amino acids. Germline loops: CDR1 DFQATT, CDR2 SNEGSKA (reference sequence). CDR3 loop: CSARVLKREGLTDTQYI. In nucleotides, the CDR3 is TGCAGTGCTAGAGTCCTTAAGCGGGAGGGCCTCACAGATACGCAGTATATT.

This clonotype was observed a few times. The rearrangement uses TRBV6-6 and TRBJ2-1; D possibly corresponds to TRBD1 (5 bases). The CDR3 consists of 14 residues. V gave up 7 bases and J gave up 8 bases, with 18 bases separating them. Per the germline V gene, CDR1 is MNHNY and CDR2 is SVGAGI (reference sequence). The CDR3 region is CASTHPQGLDEQFF. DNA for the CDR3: TGTGCCAGCACCCACCCCCAGGGTTTGGATGAGCAGTTCTTC.

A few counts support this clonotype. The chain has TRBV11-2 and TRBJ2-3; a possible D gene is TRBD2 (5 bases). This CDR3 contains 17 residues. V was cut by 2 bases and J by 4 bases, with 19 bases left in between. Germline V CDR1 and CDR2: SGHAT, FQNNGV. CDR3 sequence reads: CASSLIGSSVRADTQYF. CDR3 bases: TGTGCCAGCAGCTTAATCGGCAGTAGCGTACGGGCAGATACGCAGTATTTT.

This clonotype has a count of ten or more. The CDR3 loop is CSAPSGTGSTDTQYF. The CDR3 DNA follows: TGCAGTGCTCCATCCGGGACAGGGAGCACAGATACGCAGTATTTT. The rearrangement joins TRBV20-1 to TRBJ2-3, with TRBD1 identical over 9 bases. Germline trimming cut 5 bases from V and 0 bases from J; bases unmatched to any gene: 6. This CDR3 comprises 15 residues. The germline gives CDR1 DFQATT, CDR2 SNEGSKA (reference sequence).

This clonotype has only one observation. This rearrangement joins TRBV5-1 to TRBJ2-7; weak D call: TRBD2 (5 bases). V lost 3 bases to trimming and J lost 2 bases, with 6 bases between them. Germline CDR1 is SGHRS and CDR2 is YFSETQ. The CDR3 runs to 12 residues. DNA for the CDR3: TGCGCCAGCAGCTCGAGGGCCTACGAGCAGTACTTC. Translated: CASSSRAYEQYF.

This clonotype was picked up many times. CDR3 region: CASRDGTGDEQYF. The CDR3 nucleotides read TGTGCCAGCAGGGACGGGACGGGAGACGAGCAGTACTTC. The V gene is TRBV12-3 or TRBV12-4, the J gene TRBJ2-7; D might be TRBD2 (6 bases). V was cut by 6 bases and J by 5 bases, with 14 bases left in between. CDR3 length equals 13 residues.

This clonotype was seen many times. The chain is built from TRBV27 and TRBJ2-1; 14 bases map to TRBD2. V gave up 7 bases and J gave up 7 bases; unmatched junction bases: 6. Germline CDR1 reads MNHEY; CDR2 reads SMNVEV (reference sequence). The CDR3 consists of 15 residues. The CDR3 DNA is TGTGCCAGCACCCTGACTAGCGGGGGGGCGAATGAGCAGTTCTTC. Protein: CASTLTSGGANEQFF.

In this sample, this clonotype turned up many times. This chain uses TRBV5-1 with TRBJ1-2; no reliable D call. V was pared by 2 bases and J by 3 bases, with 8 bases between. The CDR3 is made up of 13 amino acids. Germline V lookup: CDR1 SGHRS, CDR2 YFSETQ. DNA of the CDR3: TGCGCCAGCAGCTTTGACCCTGACTATGGCTACACCTTC. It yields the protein CASSFDPDYGYTF.

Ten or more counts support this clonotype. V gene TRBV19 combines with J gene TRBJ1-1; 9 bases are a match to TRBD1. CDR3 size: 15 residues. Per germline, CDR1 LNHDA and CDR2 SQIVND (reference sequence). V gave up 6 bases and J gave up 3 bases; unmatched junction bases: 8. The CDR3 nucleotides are TGTGCCAGTAGCCCAACAGGGGGCGCGTACACTGAAGCTTTCTTT. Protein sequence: CASSPTGGAYTEAFF. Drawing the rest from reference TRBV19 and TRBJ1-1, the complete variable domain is DGGITQSPKYLFRKEGQNVTLSCEQNLNHDAMYWYRQDPGQGLRLIYYSQIVNDFQKGDIAEGYSVSREKKESFPLTVTSAQKNPTAFYLCASSPTGGAYTEAFFGQGTRLTVV.

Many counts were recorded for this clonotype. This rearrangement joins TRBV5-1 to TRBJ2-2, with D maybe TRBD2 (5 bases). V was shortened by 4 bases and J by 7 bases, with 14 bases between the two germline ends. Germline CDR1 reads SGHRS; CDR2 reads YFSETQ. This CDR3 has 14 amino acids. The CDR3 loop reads CASSGNSVVGELFF. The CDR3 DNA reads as TGCGCCAGCAGCGGTAATAGCGTCGTCGGGGAGCTGTTTTTT.

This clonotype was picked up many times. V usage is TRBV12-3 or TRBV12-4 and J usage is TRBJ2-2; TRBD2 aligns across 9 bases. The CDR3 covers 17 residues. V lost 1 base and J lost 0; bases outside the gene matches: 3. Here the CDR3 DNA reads TGTGCCAGCAGTTTAGTGGCTAGCGGGACGAACACCGGGGAGCTGTTTTTT. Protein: CASSLVASGTNTGELFF.

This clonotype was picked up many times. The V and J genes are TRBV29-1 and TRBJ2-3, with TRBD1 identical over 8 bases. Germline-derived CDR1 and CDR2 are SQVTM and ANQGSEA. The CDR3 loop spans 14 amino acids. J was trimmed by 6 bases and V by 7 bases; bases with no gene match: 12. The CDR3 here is CSGRIQGAGDTQYF. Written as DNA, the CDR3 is TGCAGCGGGAGGATTCAGGGGGCGGGTGATACGCAGTATTTT.

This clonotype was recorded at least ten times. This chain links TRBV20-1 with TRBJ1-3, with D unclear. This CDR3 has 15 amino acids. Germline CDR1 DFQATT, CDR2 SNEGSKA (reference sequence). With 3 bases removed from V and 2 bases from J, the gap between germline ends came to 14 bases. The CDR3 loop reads CSARQLGWTGNTIYF. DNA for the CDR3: TGCAGTGCTAGGCAATTGGGGTGGACTGGAAACACCATATATTTT.

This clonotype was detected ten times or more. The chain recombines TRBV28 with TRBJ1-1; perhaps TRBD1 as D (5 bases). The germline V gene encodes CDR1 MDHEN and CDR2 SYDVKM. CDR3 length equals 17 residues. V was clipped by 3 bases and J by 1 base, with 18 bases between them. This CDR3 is CASSLNVGTPWNTEAFF. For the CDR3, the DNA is TGTGCCAGCAGTTTGAACGTAGGGACCCCCTGGAACACTGAAGCTTTCTTT.

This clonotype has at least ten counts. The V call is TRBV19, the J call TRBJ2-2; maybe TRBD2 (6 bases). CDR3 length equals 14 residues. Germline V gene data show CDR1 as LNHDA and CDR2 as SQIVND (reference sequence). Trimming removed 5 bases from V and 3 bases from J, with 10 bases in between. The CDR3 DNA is TGTGCCAGTAGTGTGACTAGGGACACCGGGGAGCTGTTTTTT. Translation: CASSVTRDTGELFF.

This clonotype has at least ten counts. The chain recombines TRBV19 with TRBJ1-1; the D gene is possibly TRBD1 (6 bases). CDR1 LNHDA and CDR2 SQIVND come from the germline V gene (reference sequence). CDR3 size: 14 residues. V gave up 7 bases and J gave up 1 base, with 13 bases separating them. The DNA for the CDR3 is TGTGCCAGTACCCGGACGGGGGCGAACACTGAAGCTTTCTTT. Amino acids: CASTRTGANTEAFF.

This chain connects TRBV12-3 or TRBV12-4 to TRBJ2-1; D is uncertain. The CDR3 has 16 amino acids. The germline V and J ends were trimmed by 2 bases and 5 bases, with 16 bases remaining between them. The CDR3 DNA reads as TGTGCCAGCAGTTTAACGCGTTTTAACGGCCACAATGAGCAGTTCTTC. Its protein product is CASSLTRFNGHNEQFF.

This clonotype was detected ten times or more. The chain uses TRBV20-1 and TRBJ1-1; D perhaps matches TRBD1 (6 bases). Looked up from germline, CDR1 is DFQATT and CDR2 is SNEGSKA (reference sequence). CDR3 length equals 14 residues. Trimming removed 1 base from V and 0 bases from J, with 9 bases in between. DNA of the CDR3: TGCAGTGCTAGAGCGGGGGGGCTGAACACTGAAGCTTTCTTT. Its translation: CSARAGGLNTEAFF.

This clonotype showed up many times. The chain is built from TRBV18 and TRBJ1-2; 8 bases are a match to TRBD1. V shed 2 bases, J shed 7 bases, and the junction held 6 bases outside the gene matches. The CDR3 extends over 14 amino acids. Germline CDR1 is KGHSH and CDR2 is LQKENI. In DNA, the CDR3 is TGTGCCAGCTCACCATCCGCAGGGGGCTTTGGCTACACCTTC. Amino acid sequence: CASSPSAGGFGYTF.

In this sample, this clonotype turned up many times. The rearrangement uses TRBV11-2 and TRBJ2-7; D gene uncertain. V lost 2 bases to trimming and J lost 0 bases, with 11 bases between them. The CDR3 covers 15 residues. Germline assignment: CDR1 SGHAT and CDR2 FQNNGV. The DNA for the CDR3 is TGTGCCAGCAGCTTACACAAAGCTACCTCCTACGAGCAGTACTTC. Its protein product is CASSLHKATSYEQYF.

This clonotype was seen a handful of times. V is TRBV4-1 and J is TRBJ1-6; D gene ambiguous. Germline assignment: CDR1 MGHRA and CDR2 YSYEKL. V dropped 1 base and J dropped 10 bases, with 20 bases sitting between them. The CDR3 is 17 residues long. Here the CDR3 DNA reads TGCGCCAGCAGCCAAGGTCCCCTTGGGGTTGTGAGGTCACCCCTCCACTTT. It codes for CASSQGPLGVVRSPLHF.

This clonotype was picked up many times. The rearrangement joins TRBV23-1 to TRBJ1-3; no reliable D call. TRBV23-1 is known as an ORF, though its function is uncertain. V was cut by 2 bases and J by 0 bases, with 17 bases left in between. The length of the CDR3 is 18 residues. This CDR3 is CASSQRCPDASSGNTIYF. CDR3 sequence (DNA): TGCGCCAGCAGTCAACGATGTCCGGACGCGTCCTCTGGAAACACCATATATTTT.

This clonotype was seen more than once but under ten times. The CDR3 nucleotides read TGTGCTAGTGGTTTGGACAGCCGGCAGCAGCATTTT. It translates to CASGLDSRQQHF. The gene calls are TRBV12-5 and TRBJ1-5; no definite D call. Germline CDR1 and CDR2: LGHNT and FRNRAP. The CDR3 totals 12 residues. Trimming shortened V by 1 base and J by 13 bases, and 11 bases separated the two germline ends.

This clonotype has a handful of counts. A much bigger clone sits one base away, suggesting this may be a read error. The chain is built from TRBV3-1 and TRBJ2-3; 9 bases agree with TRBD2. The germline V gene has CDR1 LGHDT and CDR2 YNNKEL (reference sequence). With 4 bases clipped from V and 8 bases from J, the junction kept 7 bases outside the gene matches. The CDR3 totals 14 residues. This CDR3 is CASSLSGRGGTQYF. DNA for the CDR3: TGTGCCAGCAGCCTTAGCGGGAGAGGGGGTACGCAGTATTTT.